A single TCR beta chain is shown here with its context. Its antigen is not identified. 13 Jbeta primers and 60 Vbeta primers were used for the PCR. Measured with immunoSEQ multiplex PCR; TCRdb has only the in-frame clones, and not every one. The sample shows a few hundred thousand clones, approximately 79% of them seen only once. This entry belongs to a study of cytomegalovirus exposure and HLA in healthy donors. Study-wide context: Researchers previously reported finding fewer than 140 million unique TCR beta sequences from around 200 million T cells.

Study-wide results and caveats: It is likely that the observed cluster of highly shared sequence variants was a sequencing artifact. A prior analysis recorded that most TCR beta V segments were productive about 90% or about 30% of the time. A later examination showed that TCR association rates differed by HLA locus, with DRB1 most and HLA-C fewest.

The CDR3 is 16 residues long. V was pared by 1 base and J by 10 bases, with 7 bases of the junction left unmatched. Germline loops: CDR1 SGHNT, CDR2 YENEEA. Sequences were obtained from PBMCs. The chain carries TRBV11-3 and TRBJ2-1; 13 bases are shared with TRBD2. The clonotype comes from a man aged 18 to 29 in good health and CMV-seronegative. Here the CDR3 DNA reads TGTGCCAGCAGCTTAGGTCGGACTAGCGGGGGAGAGGAGCAGTTCTTC. This codes for CASSLGRTSGGEEQFF.